This TCR beta chain was sequenced during a study of blood T cells in healthy people across ages. Findings of the study overall: The study could not conclusively compare naive and antigen-experienced cells, given its unsorted PBMCs. TCR beta diversity, measured per million T cells, fell in a roughly linear way with age.

Germline V lookup: CDR1 LGHNA, CDR2 YSLEER. Unmatched junction bases numbered 10, after V lost 0 bases and J lost 6 bases. The CDR3 is 17 residues long. Notes on this clonotype: Its antigen is still unknown.

A second PCR of about 6 to 11 cycles used a sample-barcoded 5' primer and a J-beta primer mix. TCRdb reprocessed the 5' RACE reads via MiXCR and lists one record per CDR3 protein. The sample yields around 990,000 distinct CDR3 sequences, about two fifths seen once. The sequenced material came from blood. This clonotype was obtained from a man aged 18-30 years in good health. The chain carries TRBV4-3 and TRBJ2-3; 9 nucleotides match TRBD1. The CDR3 DNA sequence: TGCGCCAGCAGCCAAGAGCTTGACGACACAGGGGGCGATACGCAGTATTTT. Amino acids: CASSQELDDTGGDTQYF.